Following are 9 T cell receptor beta chains from one sample sequenced in a study of T cells in localized non-small cell lung cancer. Sequencing was performed with immunoSEQ multiplex PCR; in TCRdb, only in-frame clones are kept and a portion is missing. Of around 78,000 clones in the sample, 88% are singletons; the top ten hold 20% to 25%. The input for sequencing was peripheral blood, taken before any cancer treatment. The receptor set was obtained from a woman aged 35-70 years with stage I squamous cell lung carcinoma.

The gene calls are TRBV5-1 and TRBJ2-5; D is undetermined. CDR1 and CDR2 (germline): SGHRS, YFSETQ. V shed 0 bases and J shed 5 bases, with 8 bases lying between them. This CDR3 contains 13 residues. In DNA, the CDR3 is TGCGCCAGCAGCTTGGGACACGAGGAGACCCAGTACTTC. It is translated as CASSLGHEETQYF.

J is TRBJ2-5 and V is TRBV5-4; perhaps D is TRBD1 or TRBD2 (6 bases each). This CDR3 comprises 15 residues. From germline, CDR1 is SGHNT and CDR2 YYREEE (reference sequence). V lost 4 bases and J 3 bases, leaving 16 bases between the germline ends. DNA of the CDR3: TGTGCCAGCAGCAGGGGGGCTGGACGAAAAGAGACCCAGTACTTC. It is translated as CASSRGAGRKETQYF.

This chain links TRBV7-5 with TRBJ2-5; TRBD2, as called in the table, went unchecked against the DNA. TRBV7-5 constitutes a pseudogene. The CDR3 loop spans 15 amino acids. CDR3 sequence (DNA): TGTGCCAGAAGCCATTGGGGGACTAGAGGGGAGACCCAGTACTTC. Translating it yields CARSHWGTRGETQYF.

V gene TRBV11-2 combines with J gene TRBJ2-7, with TRBD1 matching 10 bases. The CDR3 sequence is 15 residues long. Unmatched junction bases numbered 7, after V lost 4 bases and J lost 4 bases. Germline assignment: CDR1 SGHAT and CDR2 FQNNGV. CDR3 nucleotide sequence: TGTGCCAGCAGCTCCCGACAGGGGGCGCGGTACGAGCAGTACTTC. Translation gives CASSSRQGARYEQYF.

J is TRBJ1-2 and V is TRBV5-6; D is possibly TRBD1 (6 bases). The CDR3 contains 15 residues. Trimming pared 0 bases from V and 5 bases from J, leaving 14 bases between. Germline loops: CDR1 SGHDT, CDR2 YYEEEE. The DNA for the CDR3 is TGTGCCAGCAGCTTGGCCCGAGGGGGGTTGTATGGCTACACCTTC. Translated: CASSLARGGLYGYTF.

Here the CDR3 reads CASSPLTSGGAFGANVLTF. CDR3 DNA: TGTGCCAGCAGCCCTCTTACTAGCGGGGGGGCGTTTGGGGCCAACGTCCTGACTTTC. This chain links TRBV5-6 with TRBJ2-6; 13 positions match TRBD2. This CDR3 comprises 19 residues. V was clipped by 4 bases and J by 3 bases; unmatched bases: 10. From germline, CDR1 is SGHDT and CDR2 YYEEEE.

The V gene is TRBV5-1, the J gene TRBJ1-4; 7 nucleotides agree with TRBD1. CDR1 and CDR2 (germline): SGHRS, YFSETQ. The trim removed 2 bases at V and 7 bases at J, leaving 5 bases unmatched. This CDR3 is built from 14 residues. The CDR3 sequence: CASSFREGAEKLFF. CDR3 coding DNA: TGCGCCAGCAGCTTCAGGGAGGGGGCTGAAAAACTGTTTTTT.

This clone appeared a single time. The rearrangement uses TRBV6-1 and TRBJ2-5; possibly TRBD1 for D (6 bases). Germline loops: CDR1 MNHNS, CDR2 SASEGT. V lost 7 bases and J lost 3, with 15 bases in between. This CDR3 comprises 14 residues. The DNA for the CDR3 is TGTGCCAGCATATTTAACAGGGTGGAAGAGACCCAGTACTTC. Amino acid sequence: CASIFNRVEETQYF.

This clone was recorded only once. V is TRBV9 and J is TRBJ1-1; 7 bases line up with TRBD1. The germline V gene encodes CDR1 SGDLS and CDR2 YYNGEE. The CDR3 sequence is 15 residues long. V lost 2 bases, J lost 1 base, and 5 bases stayed unmatched. This CDR3 is CASSVAGTANTEAFF. The CDR3 DNA sequence: TGTGCCAGCAGCGTGGCCGGGACAGCGAACACTGAAGCTTTCTTT.